This TCR beta chain derives from a study of identical twins listed by TCRdb under 2016. Notes on the research overall: TCR alpha and beta repertoires from monozygotic twins, unrelated adults of various ages and cord blood were deep-sequenced to test whether fetal clonotypes persist. To rule out contamination, replicate twin experiments were performed at different times with different library preparation protocols. The paper as a whole reports these results and caveats: Zero-insertion analyses could be partly confounded by invariant T cells such as MAIT and iNKT, although diverse VJ usage argued against such confounding for most clonotypes. Because the same donors could not be followed over many years, conclusions were based on cross-sectional statistical analysis. Abundant cord blood beta clonotypes carried fewer insertions; young adult naive repertoires showed a weaker similar trend, while memory repertoires showed none. Recombination models systematically underestimated out-of-frame TCR alpha sharing in monozygotic twins but agreed with sharing between unrelated individuals. Compared with coincidental sharing between unrelated individuals, out-of-frame TCR alpha sequences shared between twins had an excess of sequences with low generation probability. Excess twin sharing in beta out-of-frame sequences was weaker because fewer shared sequences lowered the signal-to-noise ratio.

All donors were healthy Caucasians. Three pairs of female monozygotic twins, all aged about 18 to 30 years, were included in the twin cohort. The RNA used for TCR libraries was isolated from peripheral blood mononuclear cells. This clonotype was seen only a few times. Which antigen it targets is not known. Base qualities were left out, and no much larger clone turns up one base away. The library was generated by 5' RACE. Sequencing relied on an Illumina HiSeq 2000. Template switching introduced a universal primer binding site; the final cDNA contained a unique molecular identifier, enabling accurate counting of TCR cDNA molecules. Specific primers in the conserved constant-segment region were used to synthesize first-strand cDNA for TCR alpha and beta chains. Each cDNA library was double barcoded, with a SMART-Mk sample barcode plus Illumina barcodes, to control for contamination. TruSeq adapter sequences and Illumina sample barcodes were added in two successive PCR steps. TCR alpha and beta cDNA libraries were sequenced on the Illumina HiSeq platform with custom primers. As for the authors' bioinformatics: MiGEC processed the raw reads to extract unique molecular identifiers, while MiXCR was used to determine the CDR3 positions. Recombination models were inferred per individual with the repgenHMM and IGoR tools using an EM algorithm. The tcR package in R was used for shared clonotype analysis, with sharing normalized by the product of cloneset sizes. Out-of-frame nonproductive sequences were analyzed to study raw recombination free of thymic and clonal selection effects. TCRdb's own reprocessing of the public reads used fastp at Q25 and MiXCR and kept productive beta chains. Rows matching on CDR3 protein sequence are summarized as one entry with the most common DNA and genes. Here the V and J calls rest on TCRdb's processing, not on the authors' analysis. The sample profile shows hundreds of thousands of distinct CDR3 sequences; roughly 7.2% of them were found once. 1.6% of the sample rests with the top ten.

Separately, the same data were catalogued under a study of yellow fever vaccine responses in identical twins. As noted in the second study: The authors reported that the T cell response to vaccination in identical twins appeared partly convergent and partly personalized. The study precisely tracked vaccine-responding T cell clones in identical twins.

The sample was PBMCs. This receptor was identified in a woman under 30 in good health.

The nucleotides are TGTGCCAGCAGCTTAGACGGGGCGTTCGGGGCTTTCTTT. Its amino acids are CASSLDGAFGAFF. In this chain, TRBV7-9 is recombined with TRBJ1-1; TRBD1 is a weak D gene call, 5 bases matching. According to the germline V gene (reference sequence), CDR1 reads SEHNR and CDR2 reads FQNEAQ. The CDR3 numbers 13 residues from cysteine through phenylalanine. The read is trimmed to its CDR3 DNA, 39 bases read in frame from base 1. V and J lose 1 base and 11 bases, and a span of 14 bases separates them.